The rows below give T cell receptor beta chains drawn from one sample of a study of shared clonotypes between healthy human individuals. Assay: immunoSEQ multiplex PCR; the TCRdb copy retains only in-frame clones and omits some. The sample shows 2 million to 2.5 million clones, roughly 93% of them seen only once. The specimen was naive CD4+ T cells from PBMCs. These TCRs come from a man aged 18 to 35 in good health. Some clones in this sample may be carry-over from other donors' samples. The CDR3 runs from the conserved cysteine through the conserved F or W. The D gene is left open where the match is weak. The listing skips clone size in some rows; elsewhere it reads once, few, many or a size class.

V gene	D gene	clone size	J gene	CDR3 protein	CDR3 DNA
TRBV27	TRBD1	.	TRBJ1-1	CASSKPGQGYTEAFF	TGTGCCAGCAGTAAACCGGGACAGGGATACACTGAAGCTTTCTTT
TRBV7-9	.	.	TRBJ2-7	CASTPDPGYEQYF	TGTGCCAGCACCCCAGACCCCGGCTACGAGCAGTACTTC
TRBV28	.	.	TRBJ2-7	CASSSPGTRVYEQYF	TGTGCCAGCAGTTCCCCCGGGACTCGAGTCTACGAGCAGTACTTC
TRBV4-2	.	.	TRBJ2-2	CASSQDDGRTANTGELFF	TGTGCCAGCAGCCAAGATGACGGGCGCACCGCGAACACCGGGGAGCTGTTTTTT
TRBV28	.	once	TRBJ1-2	CASSFARKLNYGYTF	TGTGCCAGCAGTTTTGCCAGAAAACTTAACTATGGCTACACCTTC
TRBV28	.	.	TRBJ2-7	CASRTGYDEQYF	TGTGCCAGCAGGACAGGATACGACGAGCAGTACTTC
TRBV28	.	.	TRBJ2-5	CASARATGLQETQYF	TGTGCCAGCGCAAGGGCAACCGGCCTCCAAGAGACCCAGTACTTC
TRBV18	.	.	TRBJ2-3	CASSPNRDSTDTQYF	TGTGCCAGCTCACCCAACCGGGACTCCACAGATACGCAGTATTTT
TRBV9	TRBD1	.	TRBJ1-1	CASSEGQGDTEAFF	TGTGCCAGCAGCGAGGGTCAGGGGGACACTGAAGCTTTCTTT
TRBV5-6	.	once	TRBJ1-1	CASNPLASNTEAFF	TGTGCCAGCAACCCTTTGGCATCTAACACTGAAGCTTTCTTT
TRBV7-2	TRBD1	.	TRBJ2-5	CASSRPGQGFQETQYF	TGTGCCAGCTCCCGGCCTGGACAGGGGTTCCAAGAGACCCAGTACTTC
TRBV2	.	.	TRBJ1-2	CASSEQPNYGYTF	TGTGCCAGCAGTGAACAGCCGAACTATGGCTACACCTTC
TRBV19	TRBD2	.	TRBJ2-7	CASSIDLRTSGTNEQYF	TGTGCCAGTAGTATAGACCTTAGGACTAGCGGGACCAACGAGCAGTACTTC
TRBV7-9	.	.	TRBJ2-7	CASSLVLDYEQYF	TGTGCCAGCAGCTTAGTCCTGGACTACGAGCAGTACTTC
TRBV10-2	.	once	TRBJ2-1	CASTKPAIDEQFF	TGCGCCAGCACCAAGCCGGCTATTGATGAGCAGTTCTTC
TRBV5-4	.	.	TRBJ2-1	CASSFEGRREQFF	TGTGCCAGCAGCTTCGAAGGACGTCGTGAGCAGTTCTTC
TRBV4-2	.	once	TRBJ1-4	CASSGDLATNEKLFF	TGTGCCAGCAGCGGTGACCTTGCAACTAATGAAAAACTGTTTTTT
TRBV6-1	TRBD1	once	TRBJ1-2	CAGGVSGTGVGYTF	TGTGCCGGTGGAGTGAGCGGGACAGGGGTCGGCTACACCTTC
TRBV4-1	TRBD2	.	TRBJ2-1	CASSQDWGLAGAVYNEQFF	TGCGCCAGCAGCCAAGATTGGGGACTAGCGGGAGCAGTTTACAATGAGCAGTTCTTC
TRBV5-1	.	.	TRBJ2-1	CASSLAAVPYNEQFF	TGCGCCAGCAGCTTGGCGGCCGTCCCGTACAATGAGCAGTTCTTC
TRBV7-8	TRBD2	.	TRBJ2-1	CASSGRLAGTNEQFF	TGTGCCAGCAGCGGAAGACTAGCGGGAACCAATGAGCAGTTCTTC
TRBV11-3	TRBD1	.	TRBJ2-7	CASSLGSPATGEQQYF	TGTGCCAGCAGCTTAGGGTCTCCGGCGACAGGGGAACAGCAGTACTTC
TRBV11-3	TRBD2	.	TRBJ2-3	CASSTTPGGGDTQYF	TGTGCCAGCAGCACCACTCCGGGGGGGGGAGATACGCAGTATTTT